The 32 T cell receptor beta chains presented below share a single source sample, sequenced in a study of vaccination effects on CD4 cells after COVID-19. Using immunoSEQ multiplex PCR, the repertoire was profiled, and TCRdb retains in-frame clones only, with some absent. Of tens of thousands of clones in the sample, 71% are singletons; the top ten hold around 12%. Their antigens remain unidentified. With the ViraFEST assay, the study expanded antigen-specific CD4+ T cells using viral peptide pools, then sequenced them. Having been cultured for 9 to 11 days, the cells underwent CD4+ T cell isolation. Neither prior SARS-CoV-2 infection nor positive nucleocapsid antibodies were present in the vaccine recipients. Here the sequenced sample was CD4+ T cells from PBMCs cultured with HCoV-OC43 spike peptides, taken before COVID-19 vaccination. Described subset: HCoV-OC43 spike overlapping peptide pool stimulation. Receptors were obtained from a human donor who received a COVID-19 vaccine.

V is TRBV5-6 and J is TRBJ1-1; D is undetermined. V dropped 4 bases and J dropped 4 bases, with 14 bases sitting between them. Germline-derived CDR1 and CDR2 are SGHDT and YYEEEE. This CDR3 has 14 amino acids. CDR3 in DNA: TGTGCCAGCAGCCCCCCCTCGAGGGCCACTGAAGCTTTCTTT. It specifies CASSPPSRATEAFF.

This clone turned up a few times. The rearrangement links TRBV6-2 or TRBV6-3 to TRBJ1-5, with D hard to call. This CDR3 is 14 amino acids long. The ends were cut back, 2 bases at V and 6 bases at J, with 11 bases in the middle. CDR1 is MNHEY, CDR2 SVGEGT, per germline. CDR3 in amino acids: CASSYRSRGQPQHF. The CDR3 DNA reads TGTGCCAGCAGTTACCGGTCTCGGGGTCAGCCCCAGCATTTT.

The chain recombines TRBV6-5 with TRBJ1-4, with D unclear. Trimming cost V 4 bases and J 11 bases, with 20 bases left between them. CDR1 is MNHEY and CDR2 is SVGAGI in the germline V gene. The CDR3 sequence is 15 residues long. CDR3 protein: CASSFTLRERVKLFF. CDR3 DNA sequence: TGTGCCAGCAGTTTCACCCTGAGAGAGAGGGTCAAACTGTTTTTT.

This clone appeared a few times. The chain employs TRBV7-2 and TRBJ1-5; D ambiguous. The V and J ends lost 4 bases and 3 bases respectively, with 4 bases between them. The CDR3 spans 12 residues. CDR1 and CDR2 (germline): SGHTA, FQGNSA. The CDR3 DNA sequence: TGTGCCAGCAGCTACAACAATCAGCCCCAGCATTTT. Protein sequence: CASSYNNQPQHF.

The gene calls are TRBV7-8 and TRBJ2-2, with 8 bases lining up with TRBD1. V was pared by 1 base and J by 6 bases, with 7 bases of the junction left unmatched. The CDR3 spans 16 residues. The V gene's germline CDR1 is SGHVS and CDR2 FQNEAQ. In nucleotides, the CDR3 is TGTGCCAGCAGCTTAGGCGGACAGGGCAGGTCCGGGGAGCTGTTTTTT. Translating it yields CASSLGGQGRSGELFF.

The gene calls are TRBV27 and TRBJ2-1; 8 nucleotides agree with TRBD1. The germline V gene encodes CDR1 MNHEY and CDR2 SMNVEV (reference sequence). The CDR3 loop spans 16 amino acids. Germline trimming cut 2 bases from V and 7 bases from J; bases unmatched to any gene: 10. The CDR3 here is CASSLSRATGANEQFF. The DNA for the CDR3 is TGTGCCAGCAGTTTAAGTCGGGCGACAGGGGCAAATGAGCAGTTCTTC.

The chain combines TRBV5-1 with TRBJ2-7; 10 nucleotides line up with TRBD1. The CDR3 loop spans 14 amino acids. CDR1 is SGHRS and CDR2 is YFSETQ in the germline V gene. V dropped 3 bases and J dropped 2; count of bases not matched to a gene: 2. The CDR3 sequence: CASSWDRGTYEQYF. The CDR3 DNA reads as TGCGCCAGCAGCTGGGACAGGGGCACCTACGAGCAGTACTTC.

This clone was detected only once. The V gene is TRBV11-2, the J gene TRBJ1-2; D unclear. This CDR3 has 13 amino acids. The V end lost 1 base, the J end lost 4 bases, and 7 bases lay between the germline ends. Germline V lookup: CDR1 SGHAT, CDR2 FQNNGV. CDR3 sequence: CASSLAAAYGYTF. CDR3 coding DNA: TGTGCCAGCAGCTTAGCCGCTGCCTATGGCTACACCTTC.

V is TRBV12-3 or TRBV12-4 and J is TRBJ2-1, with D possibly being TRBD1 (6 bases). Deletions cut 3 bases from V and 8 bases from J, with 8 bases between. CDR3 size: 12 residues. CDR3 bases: TGTGCCAGCAGTTTTCAGGGGTATGAGCAGTTCTTC. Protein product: CASSFQGYEQFF.

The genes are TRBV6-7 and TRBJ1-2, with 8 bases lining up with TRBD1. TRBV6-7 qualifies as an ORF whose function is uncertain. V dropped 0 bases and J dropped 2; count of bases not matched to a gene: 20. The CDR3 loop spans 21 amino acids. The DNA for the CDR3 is TGTGCCAGCAGTTACTCGAAGGGGGAACCGGGACAGGCCACTCCAAACTATGGCTACACCTTC. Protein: CASSYSKGEPGQATPNYGYTF.

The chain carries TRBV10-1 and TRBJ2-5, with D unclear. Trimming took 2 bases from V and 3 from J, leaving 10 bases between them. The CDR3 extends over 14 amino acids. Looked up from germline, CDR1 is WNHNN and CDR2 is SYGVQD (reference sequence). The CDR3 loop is CASSESLGKETQYF. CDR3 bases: TGCGCCAGCAGTGAGAGCCTAGGGAAAGAGACCCAGTACTTC.

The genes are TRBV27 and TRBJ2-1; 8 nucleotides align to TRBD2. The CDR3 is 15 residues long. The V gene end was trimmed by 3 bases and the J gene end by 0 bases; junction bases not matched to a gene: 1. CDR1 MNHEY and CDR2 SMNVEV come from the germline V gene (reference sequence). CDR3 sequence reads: CASSLGTSSYNEQFF. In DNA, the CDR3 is TGTGCCAGCAGTTTGGGGACTAGCTCCTACAATGAGCAGTTCTTC.

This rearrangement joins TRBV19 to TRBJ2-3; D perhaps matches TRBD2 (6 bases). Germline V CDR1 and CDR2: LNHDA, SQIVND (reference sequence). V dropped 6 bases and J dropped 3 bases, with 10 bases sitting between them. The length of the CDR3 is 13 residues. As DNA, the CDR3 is TGTGCCAGTAGGGTCAGCGGGACAGATACGCAGTATTTT. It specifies CASRVSGTDTQYF.

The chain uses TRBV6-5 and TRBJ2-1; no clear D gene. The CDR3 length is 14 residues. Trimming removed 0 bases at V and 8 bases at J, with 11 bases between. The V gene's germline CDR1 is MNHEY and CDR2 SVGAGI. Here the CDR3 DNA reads TGTGCCAGCAGTTACTCTTTTCCCAGAGATGAGCAGTTCTTC. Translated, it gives CASSYSFPRDEQFF.

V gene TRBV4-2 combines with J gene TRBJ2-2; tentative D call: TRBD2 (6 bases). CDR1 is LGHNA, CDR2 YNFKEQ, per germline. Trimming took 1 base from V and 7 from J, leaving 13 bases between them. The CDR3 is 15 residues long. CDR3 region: CASSQARGVDGELFF. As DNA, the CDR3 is TGTGCCAGCAGCCAAGCACGCGGGGTGGACGGGGAGCTGTTTTTT.

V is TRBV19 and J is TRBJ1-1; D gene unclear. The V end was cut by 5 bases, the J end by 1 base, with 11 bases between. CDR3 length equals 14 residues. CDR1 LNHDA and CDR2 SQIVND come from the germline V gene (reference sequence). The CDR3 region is CASSFSTPNTEAFF. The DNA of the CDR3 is TGTGCCAGTAGTTTCTCGACACCGAACACTGAAGCTTTCTTT.

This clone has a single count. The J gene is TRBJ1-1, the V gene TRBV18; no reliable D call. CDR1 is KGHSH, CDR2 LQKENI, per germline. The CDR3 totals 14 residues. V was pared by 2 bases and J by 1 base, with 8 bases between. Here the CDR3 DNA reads TGTGCCAGCTCACCAGTCTGGGAGAACACTGAAGCTTTCTTT. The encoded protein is CASSPVWENTEAFF.

The CDR3 DNA reads TGTGCCAGCAGTGAACTAGCGGATAGCTCCTACGAGCAGTACTTC. Translation gives CASSELADSSYEQYF. The chain couples TRBV6-1 to TRBJ2-7; TRBD2 aligns across 7 bases. The V and J ends lost 2 bases and 0 bases, in that order; junction bases with no gene match: 4. This CDR3 comprises 15 residues. The germline CDR1 and CDR2 sequences are MNHNS and SASEGT.

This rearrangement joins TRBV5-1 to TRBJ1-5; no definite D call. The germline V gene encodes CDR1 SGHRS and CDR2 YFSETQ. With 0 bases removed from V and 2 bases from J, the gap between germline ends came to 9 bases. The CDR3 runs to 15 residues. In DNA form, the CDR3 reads TGCGCCAGCAGCTTGGCGGGGAGCGGCAATCAGCCCCAGCATTTT. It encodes CASSLAGSGNQPQHF.

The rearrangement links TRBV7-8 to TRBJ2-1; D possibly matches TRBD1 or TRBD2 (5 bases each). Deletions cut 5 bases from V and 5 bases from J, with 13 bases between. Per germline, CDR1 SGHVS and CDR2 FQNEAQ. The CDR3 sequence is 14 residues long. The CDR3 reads CASSPGRQNNEQFF. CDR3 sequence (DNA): TGTGCCAGCAGCCCGGGACGGCAGAACAATGAGCAGTTCTTC.

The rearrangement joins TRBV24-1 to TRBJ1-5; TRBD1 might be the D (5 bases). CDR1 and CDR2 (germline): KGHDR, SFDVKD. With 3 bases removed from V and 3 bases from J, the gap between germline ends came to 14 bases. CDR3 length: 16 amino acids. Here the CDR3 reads CATSDHRGGDNQPQHF. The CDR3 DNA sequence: TGTGCCACCAGTGATCACCGGGGGGGGGACAATCAGCCCCAGCATTTT.

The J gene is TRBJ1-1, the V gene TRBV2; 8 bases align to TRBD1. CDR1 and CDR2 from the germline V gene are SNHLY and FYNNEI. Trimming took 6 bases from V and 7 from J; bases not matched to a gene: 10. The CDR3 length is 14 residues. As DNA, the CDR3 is TGTGCCAGCAGGGCCGAGGGACAGGCCATTGAAGCTTTCTTT. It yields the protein CASRAEGQAIEAFF.

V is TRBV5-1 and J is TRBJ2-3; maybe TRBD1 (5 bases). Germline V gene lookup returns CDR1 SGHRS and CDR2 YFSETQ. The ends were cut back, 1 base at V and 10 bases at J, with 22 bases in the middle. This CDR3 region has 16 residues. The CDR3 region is CASSLSETDWYGAQYF. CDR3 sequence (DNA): TGCGCCAGCAGCTTGTCCGAGACAGACTGGTACGGTGCGCAGTATTTT.

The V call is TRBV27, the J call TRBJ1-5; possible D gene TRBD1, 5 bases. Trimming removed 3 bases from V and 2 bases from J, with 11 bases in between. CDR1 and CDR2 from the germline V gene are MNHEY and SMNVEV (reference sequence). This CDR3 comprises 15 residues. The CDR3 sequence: CASSFSGIGNQPQHF. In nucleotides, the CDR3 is TGTGCCAGCAGTTTTTCAGGGATCGGCAATCAGCCCCAGCATTTT.

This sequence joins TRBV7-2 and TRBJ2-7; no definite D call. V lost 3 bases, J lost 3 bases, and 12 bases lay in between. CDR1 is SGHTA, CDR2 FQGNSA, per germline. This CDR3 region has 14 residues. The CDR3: CASSFSPFRYEQYF. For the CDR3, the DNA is TGTGCCAGCAGCTTCTCCCCCTTTCGCTACGAGCAGTACTTC.

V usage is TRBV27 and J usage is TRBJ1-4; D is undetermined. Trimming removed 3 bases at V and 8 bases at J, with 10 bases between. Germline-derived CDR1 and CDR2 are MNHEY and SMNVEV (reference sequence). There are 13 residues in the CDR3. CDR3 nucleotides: TGTGCCAGCAGTTTCGGGTTTATGGAAAAACTGTTTTTT. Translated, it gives CASSFGFMEKLFF.

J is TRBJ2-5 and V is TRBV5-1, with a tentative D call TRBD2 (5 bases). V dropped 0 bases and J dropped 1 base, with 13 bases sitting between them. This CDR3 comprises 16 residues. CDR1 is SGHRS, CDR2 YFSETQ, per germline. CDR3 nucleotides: TGCGCCAGCAGCTTGGACAGCGGCAGCTTCCAAGAGACCCAGTACTTC. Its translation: CASSLDSGSFQETQYF.

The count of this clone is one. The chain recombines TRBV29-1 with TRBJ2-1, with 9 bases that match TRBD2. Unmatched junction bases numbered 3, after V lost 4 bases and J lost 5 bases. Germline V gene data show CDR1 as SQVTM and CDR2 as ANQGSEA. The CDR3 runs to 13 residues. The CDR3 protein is CSVVASGNNEQFF. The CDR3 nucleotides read TGCAGCGTTGTGGCTAGCGGGAACAATGAGCAGTTCTTC.

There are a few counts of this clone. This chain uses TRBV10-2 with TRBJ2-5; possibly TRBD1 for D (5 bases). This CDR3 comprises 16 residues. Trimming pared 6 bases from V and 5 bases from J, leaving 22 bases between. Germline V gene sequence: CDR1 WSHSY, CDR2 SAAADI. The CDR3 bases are TGCGCCAGCAGGGGATCTAGGGGCAGGGAAATTGAGACCCAGTACTTC. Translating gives CASRGSRGREIETQYF.

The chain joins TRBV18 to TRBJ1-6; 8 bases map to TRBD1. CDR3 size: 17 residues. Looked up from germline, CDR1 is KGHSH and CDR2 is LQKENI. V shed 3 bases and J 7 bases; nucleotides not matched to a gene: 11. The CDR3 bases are TGTGCCAGCTCACCCCCTTGGACAGGGTCCCTAAATTCACCCCTCCACTTT. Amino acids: CASSPPWTGSLNSPLHF.

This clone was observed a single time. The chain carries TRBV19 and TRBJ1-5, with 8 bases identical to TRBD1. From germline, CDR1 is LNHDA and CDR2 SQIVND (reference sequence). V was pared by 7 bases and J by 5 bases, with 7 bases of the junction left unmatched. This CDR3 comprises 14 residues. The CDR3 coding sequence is TGTGCCAGTAATGACAGGGGTTGGCATCAGCCCCAGCATTTT. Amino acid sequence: CASNDRGWHQPQHF.

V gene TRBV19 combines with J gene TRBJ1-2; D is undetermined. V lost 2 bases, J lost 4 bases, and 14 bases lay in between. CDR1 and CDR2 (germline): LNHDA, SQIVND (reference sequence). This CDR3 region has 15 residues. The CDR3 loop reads CASSIFETLAYGYTF. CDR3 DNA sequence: TGTGCCAGTAGTATATTTGAGACATTGGCCTATGGCTACACCTTC.